The rows below give T cell receptor beta chains drawn from one sample of a study of neoadjuvant anti-PD-1 for oral cavity cancer. Some clones are missing from TCRdb's copy, which holds only in-frame ones; the method was immunoSEQ multiplex PCR. The sample lists 60,000 to 75,000 clones, around 80% occurring once. The source material was PBMCs, sampled before nivolumab (anti-PD-1) treatment. All receptors derive from a person between 40 and 79 years old with oral cavity squamous cell carcinoma. The CDR3 runs from the conserved cysteine through the conserved F or W. The order of the fields is D gene, J gene, V gene, clone size, CDR3 DNA, CDR3 protein. A D gene is named only where the DNA matches it firmly. Clone size, where shown, is once, few, many, or a class for clones that have expanded.

D gene: TRBD1; J gene: TRBJ1-2; V gene: TRBV6-5; clone size: -; CDR3 DNA: TGTGCCAGCAGTAGGGACAGGATTATCTATGGCTACACCTTC; CDR3 protein: CASSRDRIIYGYTF
D gene: -; J gene: TRBJ1-3; V gene: TRBV2; clone size: once; CDR3 DNA: TGTGCCAGCACTATACGGAGAGCAAATGGAAACACCATATATTTT; CDR3 protein: CASTIRRANGNTIYF
D gene: TRBD2; J gene: TRBJ2-5; V gene: TRBV7-9; clone size: -; CDR3 DNA: TGTGCCAGCAGCCCCCGGGGCGGGGGGCCCTCGCGGGAGACCCAGTACTTC; CDR3 protein: CASSPRGGGPSRETQYF
D gene: -; J gene: TRBJ2-7; V gene: TRBV9; clone size: -; CDR3 DNA: TGTGCCAGCAGCGTTTCTAGCCACATTTCCTACGAGCAGTACTTC; CDR3 protein: CASSVSSHISYEQYF
D gene: TRBD2; J gene: TRBJ2-7; V gene: TRBV30; clone size: -; CDR3 DNA: TGTGCCTGGGGACTAGCGGGAGTTGGCGAGCAGTACTTC; CDR3 protein: CAWGLAGVGEQYF
D gene: -; J gene: TRBJ1-3; V gene: TRBV5-1; clone size: -; CDR3 DNA: TGCGCCAGCAGCTTGGTGCAAAACTCTGGAAACACCATATATTTT; CDR3 protein: CASSLVQNSGNTIYF
D gene: -; J gene: TRBJ2-1; V gene: TRBV5-1; clone size: -; CDR3 DNA: TGCGCCAGCAGCTTGGAAGGGGACTCCTACAATGAGCAGTTCTTC; CDR3 protein: CASSLEGDSYNEQFF
D gene: TRBD2; J gene: TRBJ2-1; V gene: TRBV27; clone size: -; CDR3 DNA: TGTGCCAGCAGCGCTAGCGGGAGGCGTGAGCAGTTCTTC; CDR3 protein: CASSASGRREQFF
D gene: -; J gene: TRBJ1-5; V gene: TRBV6-4; clone size: -; CDR3 DNA: TGTGCCAGCAGTGGCCCGCAATTTTATTTTTTTAGCAATCAGCCCCAGCATTTT; CDR3 protein: CASSGPQFYFFSNQPQHF
D gene: TRBD2; J gene: TRBJ2-3; V gene: TRBV11-3; clone size: few; CDR3 DNA: TGTGCCAGCACTCACGCACGGACTAGCGGGAAGTCATACGGGACAGATACGCAGTATTTT; CDR3 protein: CASTHARTSGKSYGTDTQYF
D gene: -; J gene: TRBJ1-4; V gene: TRBV6-5; clone size: -; CDR3 DNA: TGTGCCAGCAGTTACTCGATCTCTGGATCAGGGGAAAAACTGTTTTTT; CDR3 protein: CASSYSISGSGEKLFF
D gene: -; J gene: TRBJ1-1; V gene: TRBV28; clone size: -; CDR3 DNA: TGTGCCAGCAGTAATAGGGAGACAGGTCGGACTGAAGCTTTCTTT; CDR3 protein: CASSNRETGRTEAFF
D gene: TRBD1; J gene: TRBJ2-2; V gene: TRBV9; clone size: once; CDR3 DNA: TGTGCCAGCAGCGTTGGGACAGGGGACACCGGGGAGCTGTTTTTT; CDR3 protein: CASSVGTGDTGELFF
D gene: -; J gene: TRBJ1-5; V gene: TRBV28; clone size: -; CDR3 DNA: TGTGCCAGCAGTGCCAATCAGCCCCAGCATTTT; CDR3 protein: CASSANQPQHF
D gene: -; J gene: TRBJ2-7; V gene: TRBV9; clone size: once; CDR3 DNA: TGTGCCAGCAGCGTAGCCCCTAACCTTGAGCAGTACTTC; CDR3 protein: CASSVAPNLEQYF
D gene: TRBD2; J gene: TRBJ2-3; V gene: TRBV4-1; clone size: -; CDR3 DNA: TGCGCCAGCAGCCAAGAAGGTTCTAGCGGGCGGGCAGATACGCAGTATTTT; CDR3 protein: CASSQEGSSGRADTQYF
D gene: -; J gene: TRBJ2-5; V gene: TRBV5-8; clone size: -; CDR3 DNA: TGTGCCAGCAGCTTTCGACACCAAGAGACCCAGTACTTC; CDR3 protein: CASSFRHQETQYF
D gene: -; J gene: TRBJ1-1; V gene: TRBV28; clone size: few; CDR3 DNA: TGTGCCAGCAGTCGGCAGGTTCGGATGAACACTGAAGCTTTCTTT; CDR3 protein: CASSRQVRMNTEAFF
D gene: -; J gene: TRBJ1-1; V gene: TRBV5-1; clone size: -; CDR3 DNA: TGCGCCAGCAGCTTGGGTTTCCTCACTGAAGCTTTCTTT; CDR3 protein: CASSLGFLTEAFF
D gene: TRBD2; J gene: TRBJ2-1; V gene: TRBV10-2; clone size: -; CDR3 DNA: TGCGCCAGCACCTCCGGGACTAGCGGCTACAATGAGCAGTTCTTC; CDR3 protein: CASTSGTSGYNEQFF
D gene: -; J gene: TRBJ1-5; V gene: TRBV12-1; clone size: -; CDR3 DNA: TGTGCCAGCAGCCTTGGCCGAATCGGGGGCCAGCCCCAGCATTTT; CDR3 protein: CASSLGRIGGQPQHF
D gene: -; J gene: TRBJ2-2; V gene: TRBV5-1; clone size: once; CDR3 DNA: TGCGCCAGCAGCGCCTCCGGGACTGTGAACACCGGGGAGCTGTTTTTT; CDR3 protein: CASSASGTVNTGELFF
D gene: -; J gene: TRBJ2-2; V gene: TRBV14; clone size: -; CDR3 DNA: TGTGCCAGCAGCCAGAAAGTGGGGTTGGACAGAAACACCGGGGAGCTGTTTTTT; CDR3 protein: CASSQKVGLDRNTGELFF
D gene: TRBD1; J gene: TRBJ1-6; V gene: TRBV9; clone size: -; CDR3 DNA: TGTGCCACCGGACCGGGACAGGGAAATTCACCCCTCCACTTT; CDR3 protein: CATGPGQGNSPLHF
D gene: -; J gene: TRBJ1-5; V gene: TRBV18; clone size: -; CDR3 DNA: TGTGCCAGCTCACCGGATGGACGGGGCAATCAGCCCCAGCATTTT; CDR3 protein: CASSPDGRGNQPQHF
D gene: TRBD1; J gene: TRBJ1-2; V gene: TRBV9; clone size: -; CDR3 DNA: TGTGCCAGCAGCCCAGGACAGGGGACCTATGGCTACACCTTC; CDR3 protein: CASSPGQGTYGYTF
D gene: -; J gene: TRBJ1-2; V gene: TRBV7-9; clone size: -; CDR3 DNA: TGTGCCAGCAGCAACGGACTGCATGGCTACACCTTC; CDR3 protein: CASSNGLHGYTF
D gene: TRBD2; J gene: TRBJ2-1; V gene: TRBV4-1; clone size: few; CDR3 DNA: TGCGCCAGCAGCCAAGGGGCGGGAGGGCCGCGGTACAATGAGCAGTTCTTC; CDR3 protein: CASSQGAGGPRYNEQFF
D gene: -; J gene: TRBJ2-5; V gene: TRBV5-1; clone size: -; CDR3 DNA: TGCGCCAGCAGCTTCTATCGGACCTATCAAGAGACCCAGTACTTC; CDR3 protein: CASSFYRTYQETQYF
D gene: -; J gene: TRBJ2-2; V gene: TRBV5-1; clone size: -; CDR3 DNA: TGCGCCAGCAGTCCGGACCCGAACACCGGGGAGCTGTTTTTT; CDR3 protein: CASSPDPNTGELFF
D gene: TRBD1; J gene: TRBJ2-1; V gene: TRBV2; clone size: -; CDR3 DNA: TGTGCCAGCAGTGAAGCAGCCCAGGGGGCGGATGAGCAGTTCTTC; CDR3 protein: CASSEAAQGADEQFF
D gene: -; J gene: TRBJ2-7; V gene: TRBV25-1; clone size: -; CDR3 DNA: TGTGCCAGCAGTGAATTGGATCCGGCTACCTACGAGCAGTACTTC; CDR3 protein: CASSELDPATYEQYF
D gene: TRBD1; J gene: TRBJ1-1; V gene: TRBV5-1; clone size: -; CDR3 DNA: TGCGCCAGCAGAAAACAGGGGGGTTACACTGAAGCTTTCTTT; CDR3 protein: CASRKQGGYTEAFF
D gene: TRBD1; J gene: TRBJ1-1; V gene: TRBV6-5; clone size: -; CDR3 DNA: TGTGCCAGCAGCTCGACAACAGGGGTAAACGCTGAAGCTTTCTTT; CDR3 protein: CASSSTTGVNAEAFF
D gene: -; J gene: TRBJ2-5; V gene: TRBV15; clone size: -; CDR3 DNA: TGTGCCACCAGCAGAGATTTACTCCAAGAGACCCAGTACTTC; CDR3 protein: CATSRDLLQETQYF
D gene: -; J gene: TRBJ2-1; V gene: TRBV12-5; clone size: -; CDR3 DNA: TGTGCTAGTGGTTTGTTAGGATACAATGAGCAGTTCTTC; CDR3 protein: CASGLLGYNEQFF
D gene: -; J gene: TRBJ1-2; V gene: TRBV11-2; clone size: -; CDR3 DNA: TGTGCCAGCAGCTTAAGTTACCCCTCCAGAGCGCGTTCCTATGGCTACACCTTC; CDR3 protein: CASSLSYPSRARSYGYTF
D gene: -; J gene: TRBJ1-1; V gene: TRBV19; clone size: once; CDR3 DNA: TGTGCCAGTAGTCCAGGGGACCGAGGTGAAGCTTTCTTT; CDR3 protein: CASSPGDRGEAFF
D gene: -; J gene: TRBJ2-3; V gene: TRBV27; clone size: -; CDR3 DNA: TGTGCCAGCAGACAGGGAGTCGGGGATACGCAGTATTTT; CDR3 protein: CASRQGVGDTQYF
D gene: -; J gene: TRBJ1-1; V gene: TRBV4-2; clone size: -; CDR3 DNA: TGTGCCAGCAGCCAAGAGAGGGTCCACACTGAAGCTTTCTTT; CDR3 protein: CASSQERVHTEAFF
D gene: -; J gene: TRBJ2-1; V gene: TRBV6-4; clone size: once; CDR3 DNA: TGTGCCAGCAGTGACTCGGGCAGCTCCAATGAGCAGTTCTTC; CDR3 protein: CASSDSGSSNEQFF
D gene: TRBD2; J gene: TRBJ2-1; V gene: TRBV5-1; clone size: -; CDR3 DNA: TGCGCCAGCAGCTTGGGGAGAGCGAGCGGGAGGTTTTACAATGAGCAGTTCTTC; CDR3 protein: CASSLGRASGRFYNEQFF
D gene: TRBD1; J gene: TRBJ1-3; V gene: TRBV13; clone size: -; CDR3 DNA: TGTGCCAGCCGTAGGGGGCTCTCTGGAAACACCATATATTTT; CDR3 protein: CASRRGLSGNTIYF
D gene: -; J gene: TRBJ1-2; V gene: TRBV28; clone size: -; CDR3 DNA: TGTGCCAGCAGTTTAACCCGGGAATACGGCTACACCTTC; CDR3 protein: CASSLTREYGYTF
D gene: -; J gene: TRBJ1-1; V gene: TRBV18; clone size: -; CDR3 DNA: TGTGCCAGCTCCCTGGACAGCACTGAAGCTTTCTTT; CDR3 protein: CASSLDSTEAFF
D gene: -; J gene: TRBJ2-6; V gene: TRBV4-1; clone size: -; CDR3 DNA: TGCGCCAGCAGCCAAGGGGAGTATATCTCTGGGGCCAACGTCCTGACTTTC; CDR3 protein: CASSQGEYISGANVLTF
D gene: -; J gene: TRBJ1-2; V gene: TRBV7-9; clone size: -; CDR3 DNA: TGTGCCAGCATGGGAGGGTGGGGGCCTGGAGGCTACACCTTC; CDR3 protein: CASMGGWGPGGYTF
D gene: -; J gene: TRBJ2-1; V gene: TRBV6-5; clone size: -; CDR3 DNA: TGTGCCAGCGGCCCGGACTACAATGAGCAGTTCTTC; CDR3 protein: CASGPDYNEQFF
D gene: -; J gene: TRBJ2-7; V gene: TRBV14; clone size: -; CDR3 DNA: TGTGCCAGCAGCCAAGCTTACGAGCAGTACTTC; CDR3 protein: CASSQAYEQYF
D gene: -; J gene: TRBJ1-5; V gene: TRBV19; clone size: few; CDR3 DNA: TGTGCCAGTAGTATCTTGGGGGCGCGAGGCAATCAGCCCCAGCATTTT; CDR3 protein: CASSILGARGNQPQHF
D gene: -; J gene: TRBJ1-1; V gene: TRBV11-2; clone size: -; CDR3 DNA: TGTGCCAGCAGCTTAAATACGGGTGCCACTGAAGCTTTCTTT; CDR3 protein: CASSLNTGATEAFF
D gene: TRBD2; J gene: TRBJ2-7; V gene: TRBV7-3; clone size: -; CDR3 DNA: TGTGCCAGCAGCTTAACCCCTTCGGGGGGGATCTACGAGCAGTACTTC; CDR3 protein: CASSLTPSGGIYEQYF
D gene: -; J gene: TRBJ1-4; V gene: TRBV5-1; clone size: -; CDR3 DNA: TGCGCCAGCAGCTTGGCCAGGGTGGATGAAAAACTGTTTTTT; CDR3 protein: CASSLARVDEKLFF
D gene: TRBD1; J gene: TRBJ1-4; V gene: TRBV25-1; clone size: -; CDR3 DNA: TGTGCCAGCAAACAGGGGAGTGAAAAACTGTTTTTT; CDR3 protein: CASKQGSEKLFF